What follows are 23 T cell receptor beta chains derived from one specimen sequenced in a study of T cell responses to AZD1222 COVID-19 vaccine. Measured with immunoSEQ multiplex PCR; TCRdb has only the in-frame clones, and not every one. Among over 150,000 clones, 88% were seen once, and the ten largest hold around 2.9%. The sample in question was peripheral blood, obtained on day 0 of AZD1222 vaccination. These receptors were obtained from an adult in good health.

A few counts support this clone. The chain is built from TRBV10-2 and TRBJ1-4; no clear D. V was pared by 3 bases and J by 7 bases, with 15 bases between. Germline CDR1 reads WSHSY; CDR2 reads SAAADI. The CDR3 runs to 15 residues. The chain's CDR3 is CASSDREGGGEKLFF. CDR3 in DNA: TGCGCCAGCAGTGACCGGGAGGGCGGAGGTGAAAAACTGTTTTTT.

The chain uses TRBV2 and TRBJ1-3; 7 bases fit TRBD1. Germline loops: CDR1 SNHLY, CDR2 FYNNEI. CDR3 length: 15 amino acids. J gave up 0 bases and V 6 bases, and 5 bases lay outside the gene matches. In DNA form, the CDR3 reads TGTGCCAGCAGCCTTGGGACAGCCTCTGGAAACACCATATATTTT. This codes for CASSLGTASGNTIYF.

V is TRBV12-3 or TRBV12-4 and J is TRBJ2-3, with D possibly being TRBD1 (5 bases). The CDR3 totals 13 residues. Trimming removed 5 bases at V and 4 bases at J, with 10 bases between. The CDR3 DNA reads TGTGCCAGCAGTCAAAGACAGTCAGATACGCAGTATTTT. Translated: CASSQRQSDTQYF.

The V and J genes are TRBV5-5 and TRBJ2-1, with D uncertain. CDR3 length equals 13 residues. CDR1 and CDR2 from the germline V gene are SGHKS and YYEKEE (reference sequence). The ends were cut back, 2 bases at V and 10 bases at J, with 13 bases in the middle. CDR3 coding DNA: TGTGCCAGCAGCTTAAACCCATTGGGCGAGCAGTTCTTC. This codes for CASSLNPLGEQFF. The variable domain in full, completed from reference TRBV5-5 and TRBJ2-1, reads DAGVTQSPTHLIKTRGQQVTLRCSPISGHKSVSWYQQVLGQGPQFIFQYYEKEERGRGNFPDRFSARQFPNYSSELNVNALLLGDSALYLCASSLNPLGEQFFGPGTRLTVL.

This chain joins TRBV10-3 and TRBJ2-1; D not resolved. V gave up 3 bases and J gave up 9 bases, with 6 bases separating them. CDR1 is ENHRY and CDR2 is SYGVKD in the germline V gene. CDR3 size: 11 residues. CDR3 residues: CAISELGEQFF. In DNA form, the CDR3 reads TGTGCCATCAGTGAACTCGGTGAGCAGTTCTTC.

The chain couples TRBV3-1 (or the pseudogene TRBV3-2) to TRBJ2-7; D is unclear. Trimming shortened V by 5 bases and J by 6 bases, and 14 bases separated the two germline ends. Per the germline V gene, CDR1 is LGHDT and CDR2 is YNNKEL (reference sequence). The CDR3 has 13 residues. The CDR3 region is CASSARLSSEQYF. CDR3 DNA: TGTGCCAGCAGCGCCCGACTCTCTAGCGAGCAGTACTTC.

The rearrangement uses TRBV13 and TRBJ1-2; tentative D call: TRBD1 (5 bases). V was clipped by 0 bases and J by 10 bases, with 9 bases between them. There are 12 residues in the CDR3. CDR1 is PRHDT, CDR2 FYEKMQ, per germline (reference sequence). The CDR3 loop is CASSLGRRDYTF. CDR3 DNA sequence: TGTGCCAGCAGCTTAGGTCGCAGGGACTACACCTTC.

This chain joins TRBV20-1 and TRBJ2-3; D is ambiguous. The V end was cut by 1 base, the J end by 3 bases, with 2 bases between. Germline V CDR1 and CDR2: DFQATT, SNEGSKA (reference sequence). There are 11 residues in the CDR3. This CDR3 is CSARVTDTQYF. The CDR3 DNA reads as TGCAGTGCTAGAGTGACAGATACGCAGTATTTT.

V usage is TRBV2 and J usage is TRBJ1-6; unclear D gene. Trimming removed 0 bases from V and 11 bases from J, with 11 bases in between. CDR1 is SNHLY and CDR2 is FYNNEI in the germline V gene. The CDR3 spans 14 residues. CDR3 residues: CASSEALRGTPLHF. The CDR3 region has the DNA TGTGCCAGCAGTGAAGCGCTTCGGGGAACACCCCTCCACTTT.

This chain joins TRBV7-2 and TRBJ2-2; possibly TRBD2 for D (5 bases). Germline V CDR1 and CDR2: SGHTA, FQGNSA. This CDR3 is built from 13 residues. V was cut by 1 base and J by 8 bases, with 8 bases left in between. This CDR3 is CASSLVGVGELFF. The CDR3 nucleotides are TGTGCCAGCAGCTTAGTCGGGGTGGGGGAGCTGTTTTTT.

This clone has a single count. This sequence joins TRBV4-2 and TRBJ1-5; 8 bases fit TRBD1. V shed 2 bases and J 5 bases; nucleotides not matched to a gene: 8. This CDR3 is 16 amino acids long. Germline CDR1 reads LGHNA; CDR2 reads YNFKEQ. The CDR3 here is CASSQSGQGAYQPQHF. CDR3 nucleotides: TGTGCCAGCAGCCAAAGCGGGCAGGGGGCTTATCAGCCCCAGCATTTT.

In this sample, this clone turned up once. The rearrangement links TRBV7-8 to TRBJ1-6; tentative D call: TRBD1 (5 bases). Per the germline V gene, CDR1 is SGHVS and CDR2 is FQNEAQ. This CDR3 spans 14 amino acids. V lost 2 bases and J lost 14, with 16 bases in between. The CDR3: CASSLNDKGPALHF. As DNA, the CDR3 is TGTGCCAGCAGCTTAAATGATAAGGGACCAGCCCTCCACTTT.

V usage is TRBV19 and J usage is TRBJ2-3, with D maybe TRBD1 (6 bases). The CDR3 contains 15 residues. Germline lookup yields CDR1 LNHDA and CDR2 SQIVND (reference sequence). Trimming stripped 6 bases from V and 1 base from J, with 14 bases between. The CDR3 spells CASSQNYRGTDTQYF. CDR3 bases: TGTGCCAGTAGCCAGAATTACAGGGGCACAGATACGCAGTATTTT.

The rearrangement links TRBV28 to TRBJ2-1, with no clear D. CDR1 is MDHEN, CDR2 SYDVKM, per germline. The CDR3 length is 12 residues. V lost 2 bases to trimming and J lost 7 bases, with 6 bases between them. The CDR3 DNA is TGTGCCAGCAGTTTACAACTAAATGAGCAGTTCTTC. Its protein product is CASSLQLNEQFF.

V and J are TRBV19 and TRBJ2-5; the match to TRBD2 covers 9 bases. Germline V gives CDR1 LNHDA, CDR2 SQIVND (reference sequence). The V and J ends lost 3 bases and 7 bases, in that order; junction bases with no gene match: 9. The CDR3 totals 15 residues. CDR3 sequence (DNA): TGTGCCAGTAGTATTGGAGCGGGGGGCCGGGGGACCCAGTACTTC. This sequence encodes CASSIGAGGRGTQYF.

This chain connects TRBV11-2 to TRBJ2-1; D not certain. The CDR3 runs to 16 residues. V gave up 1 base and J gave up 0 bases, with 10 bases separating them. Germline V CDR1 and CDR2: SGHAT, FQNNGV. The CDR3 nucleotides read TGTGCCAGCAGCTTAGGGATCAAAAGCTCCTACAATGAGCAGTTCTTC. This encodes CASSLGIKSSYNEQFF.

The CDR3 region is CASSPTDGIISPLHF. CDR3 nucleotide sequence: TGTGCCAGCAGTCCTACGGACGGTATAATTTCACCCCTCCACTTT. The V call is TRBV6-6, the J call TRBJ1-6; D gene unclear. V was pared by 5 bases and J by 9 bases, with 17 bases between. The germline gives CDR1 MNHNY, CDR2 SVGAGI (reference sequence). The CDR3 has 15 amino acids.

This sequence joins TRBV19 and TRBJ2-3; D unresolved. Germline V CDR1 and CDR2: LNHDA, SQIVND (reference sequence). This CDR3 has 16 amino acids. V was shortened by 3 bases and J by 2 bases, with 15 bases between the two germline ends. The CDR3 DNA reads TGTGCCAGTAGTATTGGGCTAACCCCTGACACAGATACGCAGTATTTT. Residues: CASSIGLTPDTDTQYF.

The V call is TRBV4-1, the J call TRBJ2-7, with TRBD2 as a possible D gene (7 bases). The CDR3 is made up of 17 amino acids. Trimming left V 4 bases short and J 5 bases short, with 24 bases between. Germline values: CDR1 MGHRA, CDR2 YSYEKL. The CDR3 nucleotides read TGCGCCAGCAGCCCCCCCGGGGGGCAGGGGTTAAAGGACGAGCAGTACTTC. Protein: CASSPPGGQGLKDEQYF.

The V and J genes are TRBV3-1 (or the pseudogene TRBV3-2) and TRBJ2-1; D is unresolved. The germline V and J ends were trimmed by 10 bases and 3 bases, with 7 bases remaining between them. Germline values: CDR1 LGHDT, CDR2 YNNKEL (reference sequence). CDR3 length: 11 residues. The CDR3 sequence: CATVGYNEQFF. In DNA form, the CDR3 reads TGTGCCACAGTCGGCTACAATGAGCAGTTCTTC.

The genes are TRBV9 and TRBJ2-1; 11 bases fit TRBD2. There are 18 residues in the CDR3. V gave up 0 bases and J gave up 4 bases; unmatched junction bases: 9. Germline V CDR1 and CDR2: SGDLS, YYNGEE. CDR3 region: CASSVDRASGGIYNEQFF. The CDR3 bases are TGTGCCAGCAGCGTAGATCGGGCTAGCGGGGGGATATACAATGAGCAGTTCTTC.

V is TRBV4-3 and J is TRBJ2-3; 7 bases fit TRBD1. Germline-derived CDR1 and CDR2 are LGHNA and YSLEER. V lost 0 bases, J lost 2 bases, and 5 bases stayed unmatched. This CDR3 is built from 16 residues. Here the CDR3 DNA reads TGCGCCAGCAGCCAAGATTTACAGGGGAACACAGATACGCAGTATTTT. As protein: CASSQDLQGNTDTQYF.

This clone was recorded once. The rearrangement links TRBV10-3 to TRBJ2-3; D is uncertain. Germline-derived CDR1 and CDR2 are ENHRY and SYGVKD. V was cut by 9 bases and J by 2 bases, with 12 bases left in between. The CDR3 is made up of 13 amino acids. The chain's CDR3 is CAMRQDLTDTQYF. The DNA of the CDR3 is TGTGCCATGCGCCAGGACCTCACAGATACGCAGTATTTT.